These 8 T cell receptor beta chains originate from one sample sequenced in a study of identical twins. TCRdb re-called the 5' RACE reads with MiXCR, one entry per CDR3 protein. This sample has 450,000 or so distinct CDR3 sequences, with around an eighth found just once. This same sample was also part of a study on yellow fever vaccine responses in identical twins.

Sequencing was done on a sample of CD4+ T cells sorted from blood. Every receptor here comes from a woman in her late teens or twenties in good health.

The chain is built from TRBV2 and TRBJ2-7, with 7 bases that match TRBD2. The germline CDR1 and CDR2 sequences are SNHLY and FYNNEI. V trimming: 4 bases; J trimming: 2 bases; junction bases outside the gene matches: 8. CDR3 length: 15 amino acids. The CDR3 region has the DNA TGTGCCAGCAGTGGGGGTCGGGGGACTACCTACGAGCAGTACTTC. Its translation: CASSGGRGTTYEQYF.

CDR3 in DNA: TGTGCCAGCAGCCCAAAAGGGACAACCAACTCTGGAAACACCATATATTTT. As protein: CASSPKGTTNSGNTIYF. The chain is built from TRBV7-8 and TRBJ1-3, with D possibly TRBD1 on 6 matching bases. Germline V lookup: CDR1 SGHVS, CDR2 FQNEAQ. The ends were cut back, 5 bases at V and 0 bases at J, with 17 bases in the middle. CDR3 length: 17 residues.

This clonotype was seen repeatedly, ten times or more. The chain employs TRBV2 and TRBJ2-2; no definite D call. Germline V gene sequence: CDR1 SNHLY, CDR2 FYNNEI. The CDR3 consists of 14 residues. Trimming cost V 8 bases and J 4 bases, with 14 bases left between them. CDR3 in amino acids: CASSWGASTGELFF. The CDR3 coding sequence is TGTGCCAGCTCCTGGGGTGCTTCCACCGGGGAGCTGTTTTTT.

The rearrangement joins TRBV4-3 to TRBJ2-7; 7 bases align to TRBD1. Germline V gene lookup returns CDR1 LGHNA and CDR2 YSLEER. The CDR3 covers 15 residues. The V gene end was trimmed by 7 bases and the J gene end by 3 bases; junction bases not matched to a gene: 12. CDR3 nucleotide sequence: TGCGCCAGCATATCAATCTTGACAGGGCTCTACGAGCAGTACTTC. As protein: CASISILTGLYEQYF.

This chain uses TRBV27 with TRBJ1-1; D gene ambiguous. Germline V gene sequence: CDR1 MNHEY, CDR2 SMNVEV (reference sequence). The CDR3 loop spans 12 amino acids. Trimming removed 5 bases at V and 1 base at J, with 5 bases between. The chain's CDR3 is CASSTTNTEAFF. The CDR3 DNA reads TGTGCCAGCAGTACTACGAACACTGAAGCTTTCTTT.

The CDR3 DNA reads as TGCGCCAGCAGCCCCACGACAGGGTTTCGGTGGGCTTTCTTT. This gives the protein CASSPTTGFRWAFF. This rearrangement joins TRBV5-1 to TRBJ1-1, with 7 positions matching TRBD1. Germline trimming cut 4 bases from V and 11 bases from J; bases unmatched to any gene: 14. CDR1 is SGHRS and CDR2 is YFSETQ in the germline V gene. This CDR3 spans 14 amino acids.

The chain has TRBV2 and TRBJ1-2, with D tentatively TRBD1 (6 bases). The germline V gene encodes CDR1 SNHLY and CDR2 FYNNEI. V was pared by 4 bases and J by 1 base, with 10 bases between. The CDR3 is made up of 14 amino acids. The CDR3 nucleotides read TGTGCCAGCAGTGGATGGACAGTTAACTATGGCTACACCTTC. Translated, it gives CASSGWTVNYGYTF.

The chain employs TRBV10-3 and TRBJ1-3; TRBD1 matches 10 bases. CDR1 and CDR2 (germline): ENHRY, SYGVKD. CDR3 length: 13 amino acids. After removal of 11 bases from V and 2 bases from J, the junction contained 3 bases not matched to a gene. The CDR3 DNA reads as TGTGCCTCGGACAGGGGGGCTGGAAACACCATATATTTT. It yields the protein CASDRGAGNTIYF.